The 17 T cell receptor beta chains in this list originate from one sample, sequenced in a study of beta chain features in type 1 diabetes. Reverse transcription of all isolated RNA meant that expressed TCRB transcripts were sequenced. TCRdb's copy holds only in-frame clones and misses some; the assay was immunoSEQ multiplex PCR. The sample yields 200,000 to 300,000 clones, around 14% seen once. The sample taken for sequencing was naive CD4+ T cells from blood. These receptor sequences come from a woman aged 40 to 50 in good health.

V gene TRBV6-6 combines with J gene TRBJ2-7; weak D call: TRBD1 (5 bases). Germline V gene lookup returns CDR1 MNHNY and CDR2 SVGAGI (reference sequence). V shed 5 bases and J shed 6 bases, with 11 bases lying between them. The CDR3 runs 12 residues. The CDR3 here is CASSPGNPEQYF. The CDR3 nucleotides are TGTGCCAGCAGTCCAGGGAACCCCGAGCAGTACTTC.

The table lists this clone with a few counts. The CDR3, as DNA: TGTGCCAGCAGTTTGACTCGCGCGGCCTCCTACGAGCAGTACTTC. It translates to CASSLTRAASYEQYF. The rearrangement joins TRBV5-4 to TRBJ2-7; D unresolved. The germline V and J ends were trimmed by 5 bases and 0 bases, with 15 bases remaining between them. CDR1 and CDR2 from the germline V gene are SGHNT and YYREEE (reference sequence). The CDR3 has 15 amino acids.

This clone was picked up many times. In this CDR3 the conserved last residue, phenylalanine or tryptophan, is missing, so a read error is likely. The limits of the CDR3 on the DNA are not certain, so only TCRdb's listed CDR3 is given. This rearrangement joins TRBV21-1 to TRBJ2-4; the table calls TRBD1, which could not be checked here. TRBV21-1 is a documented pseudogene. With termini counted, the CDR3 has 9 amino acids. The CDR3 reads CASSKVGRA.

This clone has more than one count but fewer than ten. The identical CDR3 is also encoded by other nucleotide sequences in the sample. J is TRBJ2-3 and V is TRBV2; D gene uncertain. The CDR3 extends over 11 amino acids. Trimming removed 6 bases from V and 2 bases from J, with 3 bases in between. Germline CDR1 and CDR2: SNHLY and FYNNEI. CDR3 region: CASSYTDTQYF. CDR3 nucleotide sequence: TGTGCCAGCAGCTACACAGATACGCAGTATTTT.

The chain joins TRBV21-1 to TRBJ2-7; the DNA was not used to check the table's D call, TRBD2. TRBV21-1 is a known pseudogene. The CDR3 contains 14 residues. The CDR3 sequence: CASSKGSSPYEQYF. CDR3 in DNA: TGTGCCAGCAGCAAAGGTAGTAGCCCCTACGAGCAGTACTTC.

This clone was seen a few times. For the CDR3, the DNA is TGTGCCAGCAGCCAGGGCCGGACAGATACGCAGTATTTT. Translation gives CASSQGRTDTQYF. V gene TRBV4-2 combines with J gene TRBJ2-3, with no clear D. The length of the CDR3 is 13 residues. V was cut by 3 bases and J by 3 bases, with 7 bases left in between. Germline V lookup: CDR1 LGHNA, CDR2 YNFKEQ.

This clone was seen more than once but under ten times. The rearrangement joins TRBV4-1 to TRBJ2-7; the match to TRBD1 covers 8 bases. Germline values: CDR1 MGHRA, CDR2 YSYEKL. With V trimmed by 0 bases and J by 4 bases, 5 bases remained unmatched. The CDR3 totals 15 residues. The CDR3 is CASSQDRDRIYEQYF. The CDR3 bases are TGCGCCAGCAGCCAAGACCGGGACAGGATTTACGAGCAGTACTTC.

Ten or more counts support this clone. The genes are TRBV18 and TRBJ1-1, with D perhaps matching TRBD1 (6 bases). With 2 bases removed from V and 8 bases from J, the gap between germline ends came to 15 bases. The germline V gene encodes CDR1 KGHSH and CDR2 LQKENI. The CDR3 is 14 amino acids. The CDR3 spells CASSPDRTSAEAFF. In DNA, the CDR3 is TGTGCCAGCTCACCAGACAGGACAAGTGCGGAAGCTTTCTTT.

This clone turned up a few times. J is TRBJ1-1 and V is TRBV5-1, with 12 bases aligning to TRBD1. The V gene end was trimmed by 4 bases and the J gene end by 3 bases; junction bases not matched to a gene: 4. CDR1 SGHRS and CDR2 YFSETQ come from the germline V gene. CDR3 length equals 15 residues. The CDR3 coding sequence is TGCGCCAGCAGCCGGGGACAGGGGGCCGACACTGAAGCTTTCTTT. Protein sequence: CASSRGQGADTEAFF.

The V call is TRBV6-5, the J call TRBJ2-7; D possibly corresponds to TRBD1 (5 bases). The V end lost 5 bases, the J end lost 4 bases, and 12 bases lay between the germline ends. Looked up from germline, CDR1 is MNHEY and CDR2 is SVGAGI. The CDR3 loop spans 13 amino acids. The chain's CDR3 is CASSVRQGYEQYF. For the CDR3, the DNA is TGTGCCAGCAGTGTGAGGCAGGGATACGAGCAGTACTTC.

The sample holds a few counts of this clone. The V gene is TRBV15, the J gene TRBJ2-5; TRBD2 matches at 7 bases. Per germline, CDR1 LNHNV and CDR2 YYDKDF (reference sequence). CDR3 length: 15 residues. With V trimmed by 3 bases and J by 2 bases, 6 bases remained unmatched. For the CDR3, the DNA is TGTGCCACCAGCAGGGAAGCTAGCGGACAAGAGACCCAGTACTTC. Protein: CATSREASGQETQYF.

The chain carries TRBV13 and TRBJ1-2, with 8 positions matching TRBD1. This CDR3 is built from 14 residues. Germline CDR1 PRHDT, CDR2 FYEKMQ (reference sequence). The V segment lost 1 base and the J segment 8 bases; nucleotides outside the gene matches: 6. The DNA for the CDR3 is TGTGCCAGCAGCTTAGTGATGTCAGGGGGCGGCTACACCTTC. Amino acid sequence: CASSLVMSGGGYTF.

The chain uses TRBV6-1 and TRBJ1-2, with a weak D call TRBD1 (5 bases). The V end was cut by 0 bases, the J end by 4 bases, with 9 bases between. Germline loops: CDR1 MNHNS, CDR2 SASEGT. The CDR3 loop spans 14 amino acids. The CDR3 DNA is TGTGCCAGCAGTGAAGCACAGGAAGGCTATGGCTACACCTTC. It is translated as CASSEAQEGYGYTF.

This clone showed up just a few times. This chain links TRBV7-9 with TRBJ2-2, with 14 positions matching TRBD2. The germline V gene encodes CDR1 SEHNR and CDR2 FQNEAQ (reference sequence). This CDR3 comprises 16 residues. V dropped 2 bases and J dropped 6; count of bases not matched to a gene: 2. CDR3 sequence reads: CASSLPGLAGAGELFF. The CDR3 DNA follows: TGTGCCAGCAGCTTACCGGGACTAGCGGGGGCCGGGGAGCTGTTTTTT.

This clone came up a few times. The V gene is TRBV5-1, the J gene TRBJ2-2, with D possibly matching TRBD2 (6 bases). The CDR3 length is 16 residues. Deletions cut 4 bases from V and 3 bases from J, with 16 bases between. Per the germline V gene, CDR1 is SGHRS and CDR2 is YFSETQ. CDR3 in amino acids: CASSPLAPPDTGELFF. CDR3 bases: TGCGCCAGCAGCCCGCTAGCGCCGCCGGACACCGGGGAGCTGTTTTTT. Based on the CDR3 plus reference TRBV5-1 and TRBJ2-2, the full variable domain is KAGVTQTPRYLIKTRGQQVTLSCSPISGHRSVSWYQQTPGQGLQFLFEYFSETQRNKGNFPGRFSGRQFSNSRSEMNVSTLELGDSALYLCASSPLAPPDTGELFFGEGSRLTVL.

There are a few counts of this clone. CDR3 nucleotide sequence: TGCGCCAGCAGCCAAGGCCTTAAGGGGCCCACCTACAATGAGCAGTTCTTC. Translating gives CASSQGLKGPTYNEQFF. The chain joins TRBV4-1 to TRBJ2-1, with D possibly matching TRBD1 (5 bases). V was pared by 1 base and J by 2 bases, with 15 bases between. The V gene's germline CDR1 is MGHRA and CDR2 YSYEKL. CDR3 length: 17 amino acids.

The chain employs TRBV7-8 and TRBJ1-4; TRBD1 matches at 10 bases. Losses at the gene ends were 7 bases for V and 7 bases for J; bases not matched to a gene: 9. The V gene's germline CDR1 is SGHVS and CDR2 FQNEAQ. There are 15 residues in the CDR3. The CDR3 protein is CASNTDRGQSEKLFF. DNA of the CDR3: TGTGCCAGCAACACAGACAGGGGGCAGTCTGAAAAACTGTTTTTT.